The rows below give T cell receptor beta chains drawn from one sample of a study of blood T cells in healthy people across ages. TCRdb analysed the 5' RACE reads with MiXCR anew, one entry per CDR3 protein. Here the sample spans 720,000 or so distinct CDR3 sequences, over 40% being singletons. The specimen sequenced was blood. The origin of the receptors is an elderly man in good health. CDR3s include the opening cysteine and the closing phenylalanine or tryptophan. The D gene is left open where the match is weak. The size field is filled for only some rows; it gives once, few, many or a size class.

clone_size: .
j_call: TRBJ2-3
d_call: TRBD2
v_call: TRBV6-2/TRBV6-3
cdr3_nt: TGTGCCAGCAGTTACCCGAGCGGGAGAGGAACAGATACGCAGTATTTT
cdr3_aa: CASSYPSGRGTDTQYF

clone_size: .
j_call: TRBJ2-5
d_call: .
v_call: TRBV11-2
cdr3_nt: TGTGCCAGCAGCGGACAGGGGCCACGGGGCGGGAGGATGAATGAGCAGTACTTC
cdr3_aa: CASSGQGPRGGRMNEQYF

clone_size: .
j_call: TRBJ2-7
d_call: TRBD2
v_call: TRBV28
cdr3_nt: TGTGCCAGCAGTCGGACTAGCGGGTCCTTATACAATGAGCAGTACTTC
cdr3_aa: CASSRTSGSLYNEQYF

clone_size: .
j_call: TRBJ2-1
d_call: TRBD2
v_call: TRBV28
cdr3_nt: TGTGCCAGCAACATGCGGCTAGCGGGAGCTCTCAATGAGCAGTTCTTC
cdr3_aa: CASNMRLAGALNEQFF

clone_size: .
j_call: TRBJ2-2
d_call: TRBD2
v_call: TRBV3-1
cdr3_nt: TGTGCCAGCAGCCAAGGGGTACTAGCGGGGTTCACCGGGGAGCTGTTTTTT
cdr3_aa: CASSQGVLAGFTGELFF

clone_size: .
j_call: TRBJ1-1
d_call: .
v_call: TRBV4-3
cdr3_nt: TGCGCCAGCAGCCAAGAACACAGAAACACTGAAGCTTTCTTT
cdr3_aa: CASSQEHRNTEAFF

clone_size: .
j_call: TRBJ2-5
d_call: TRBD2
v_call: TRBV6-2/TRBV6-3
cdr3_nt: TGTGCCAGCACCCAGAACCCCCTAGCGGGGGGTTGCAATGAGCAGTACTTC
cdr3_aa: CASTQNPLAGGCNEQYF

clone_size: .
j_call: TRBJ2-7
d_call: TRBD1
v_call: TRBV7-9
cdr3_nt: TGTGCCAGCAGCGTCGGACAGGGCATCGAGCAGTACTTC
cdr3_aa: CASSVGQGIEQYF

clone_size: few
j_call: TRBJ2-1
d_call: TRBD1
v_call: TRBV6-4
cdr3_nt: TGTGCCAGCAGTGCACAGACAGGGTATAATAATGAGCAGTTCTTC
cdr3_aa: CASSAQTGYNNEQFF

clone_size: few
j_call: TRBJ2-2
d_call: .
v_call: TRBV7-2
cdr3_nt: TGTGCCAGCAGCCAGCGGACAACGAACACCGGGGAGCTGTTTTTT
cdr3_aa: CASSQRTTNTGELFF

clone_size: few
j_call: TRBJ2-2
d_call: .
v_call: TRBV11-3
cdr3_nt: TGTGCCAGCAAAAAGACTACCGGGGAGCTGTTTTTT
cdr3_aa: CASKKTTGELFF

clone_size: few
j_call: TRBJ2-3
d_call: .
v_call: TRBV6-2/TRBV6-3
cdr3_nt: TGTGCCATCGCGGGACACGGGACAGATACGCAGTATTTT
cdr3_aa: CAIAGHGTDTQYF

clone_size: few
j_call: TRBJ1-6
d_call: .
v_call: TRBV20-1
cdr3_nt: TGCAGTGCTAGCGAACGTATTAATTCACCCCTCCACTTT
cdr3_aa: CSASERINSPLHF

clone_size: many
j_call: TRBJ2-1
d_call: TRBD2
v_call: TRBV7-2
cdr3_nt: TGTGCCAGCAGCCAAGCCGGGACTAGCGGTTACAATGAGCAGTTCTTC
cdr3_aa: CASSQAGTSGYNEQFF

clone_size: .
j_call: TRBJ2-7
d_call: .
v_call: TRBV9
cdr3_nt: TGTGCCAGCAGCCCCTTCCGGGACGGATACAATGAGCAGTACTTC
cdr3_aa: CASSPFRDGYNEQYF

clone_size: few
j_call: TRBJ2-1
d_call: .
v_call: TRBV20-1
cdr3_nt: TGCAGTGCTAGAGCCCCCCGAGGGGGGACCTACAATGAGCAGTTCTTC
cdr3_aa: CSARAPRGGTYNEQFF

clone_size: .
j_call: TRBJ2-5
d_call: TRBD2
v_call: TRBV20-1
cdr3_nt: TGCAGTGCTAGAGATACGGGACTAGCGGGGAAAGAGACCCGGTACTTC
cdr3_aa: CSARDTGLAGKETRYF

clone_size: .
j_call: TRBJ2-1
d_call: TRBD2
v_call: TRBV28
cdr3_nt: TGTGCCAGCAGACTAGCGGGATACAATGAGCAGTTCTTC
cdr3_aa: CASRLAGYNEQFF

clone_size: .
j_call: TRBJ1-4
d_call: TRBD1
v_call: TRBV29-1
cdr3_nt: TGCAGCGTTACCCTCACAGGGGGTAGGAATGAAAAACTGTTTTTT
cdr3_aa: CSVTLTGGRNEKLFF

clone_size: few
j_call: TRBJ2-5
d_call: .
v_call: TRBV5-1
cdr3_nt: TGCGCCAGCAGCTTTCAGGGACCCCCCCAAGAGACCCAGTACTTC
cdr3_aa: CASSFQGPPQETQYF

clone_size: .
j_call: TRBJ1-6
d_call: TRBD1
v_call: TRBV20-1
cdr3_nt: TGCAGTGCTAGAGAGGGGACAGGAGCCTCACCCCTCCACTTT
cdr3_aa: CSAREGTGASPLHF

clone_size: .
j_call: TRBJ2-7
d_call: .
v_call: TRBV28
cdr3_nt: TGTGCCACCCTTCCTTCCCCGGTAGAGTACGAGCAGTACTTC
cdr3_aa: CATLPSPVEYEQYF

clone_size: .
j_call: TRBJ1-2
d_call: .
v_call: TRBV6-6
cdr3_nt: TGTGCCAGCAGTTATACTTCGGACCGCGGGGGCTACACCTTC
cdr3_aa: CASSYTSDRGGYTF

clone_size: .
j_call: TRBJ2-3
d_call: .
v_call: TRBV10-3
cdr3_nt: TGTGCCATCAGTAGACAGATGAGCACAGATACGCAGTATTTT
cdr3_aa: CAISRQMSTDTQYF

clone_size: few
j_call: TRBJ2-3
d_call: TRBD2
v_call: TRBV2
cdr3_nt: TGTGCCAGCAGCTCCCATAGCGGGGGCACAGATACGCAGTATTTT
cdr3_aa: CASSSHSGGTDTQYF

clone_size: .
j_call: TRBJ2-7
d_call: TRBD2
v_call: TRBV7-6
cdr3_nt: TGTGCCAGCACCAACTCCGCTAGCGGTTCTGGCGAGCAGTACTTC
cdr3_aa: CASTNSASGSGEQYF

clone_size: .
j_call: TRBJ1-1
d_call: .
v_call: TRBV20-1
cdr3_nt: TGCAGTGCTAGCAGTAACATTGAAGCTTTCTTT
cdr3_aa: CSASSNIEAFF

clone_size: .
j_call: TRBJ2-1
d_call: .
v_call: TRBV20-1
cdr3_nt: TGCAGTGCTAGGGCGGGGATTTCCTACAATGAGCAGTTCTTC
cdr3_aa: CSARAGISYNEQFF

clone_size: many
j_call: TRBJ2-7
d_call: TRBD2
v_call: TRBV7-2
cdr3_nt: TGTGCCAGCAGCATGACTAGCGGGAGAGGTCGTTACGAGCAGTACTTC
cdr3_aa: CASSMTSGRGRYEQYF

clone_size: .
j_call: TRBJ2-1
d_call: TRBD2
v_call: TRBV20-1
cdr3_nt: TGCAGTGCTACAATAACTCCTAGCGGGAGCCTACTGGGGGAGCAGTTCTTC
cdr3_aa: CSATITPSGSLLGEQFF

clone_size: .
j_call: TRBJ2-1
d_call: .
v_call: TRBV9
cdr3_nt: TGTGCCAGCAGCGTACGAAGAACACCTCAAGGGCAGTTCTTC
cdr3_aa: CASSVRRTPQGQFF

clone_size: .
j_call: TRBJ2-3
d_call: .
v_call: TRBV7-8
cdr3_nt: TGTGCCAGCAGCTGTGGCGATACGCAGTATTTT
cdr3_aa: CASSCGDTQYF

clone_size: .
j_call: TRBJ1-5
d_call: TRBD1
v_call: TRBV6-6
cdr3_nt: TGTGCCAGCAGAGCGGACAGGGGCGGTCAGCCCCAGCATTTT
cdr3_aa: CASRADRGGQPQHF

clone_size: .
j_call: TRBJ2-5
d_call: .
v_call: TRBV5-1
cdr3_nt: TGCGCCAGCAGCATGCCTCTGGGGACCGAACAAGAGACCCAGTACTTC
cdr3_aa: CASSMPLGTEQETQYF

clone_size: .
j_call: TRBJ2-3
d_call: TRBD1
v_call: TRBV20-1
cdr3_nt: TGCAGTGCTAGAGAGGCCAAGGGGGCGAGGACAGATACGCAGTATTTT
cdr3_aa: CSAREAKGARTDTQYF

clone_size: .
j_call: TRBJ1-4
d_call: TRBD1
v_call: TRBV27
cdr3_nt: TGTGCCAGCAGTTTGCAGACAGGGAGGGAAAAACTGTTTTTT
cdr3_aa: CASSLQTGREKLFF

clone_size: few
j_call: TRBJ2-7
d_call: TRBD2
v_call: TRBV6-6
cdr3_nt: TGTGCCAGCAGTTACGGCAGGGAGGGCGAGCAGTACTTC
cdr3_aa: CASSYGREGEQYF

clone_size: .
j_call: TRBJ2-3
d_call: .
v_call: TRBV6-2/TRBV6-3
cdr3_nt: TGTGCCAGCAGTTTATGGGGGATTAGCACAGATACGCAGTATTTT
cdr3_aa: CASSLWGISTDTQYF

clone_size: few
j_call: TRBJ2-5
d_call: TRBD2
v_call: TRBV7-2
cdr3_nt: TGTGCCAGCAGCCCAGGGTTAGGGACTAGCGGGTTTTGGTCGGAGACCCAGTACTTC
cdr3_aa: CASSPGLGTSGFWSETQYF

clone_size: .
j_call: TRBJ1-5
d_call: .
v_call: TRBV20-1
cdr3_nt: TGCAGTGCTAGAGATAAAGGGGGTAGCAATCAGCCCCAGCATTTT
cdr3_aa: CSARDKGGSNQPQHF

clone_size: .
j_call: TRBJ1-5
d_call: .
v_call: TRBV20-1
cdr3_nt: TGCAGTGCTAGAGATTACAGGACCCCGAGGCAGCCCCAGCATTTT
cdr3_aa: CSARDYRTPRQPQHF

clone_size: .
j_call: TRBJ2-1
d_call: TRBD2
v_call: TRBV2
cdr3_nt: TGTGCCAGCAAGACTTTCGGGGGGTACAATGAGCAGTTCTTC
cdr3_aa: CASKTFGGYNEQFF

clone_size: few
j_call: TRBJ2-3
d_call: TRBD1
v_call: TRBV10-1
cdr3_nt: TGCGCCAGCAGTGAGAACCCAGGGGGATCAGATACGCAGTATTTT
cdr3_aa: CASSENPGGSDTQYF

clone_size: .
j_call: TRBJ2-1
d_call: TRBD2
v_call: TRBV2
cdr3_nt: TGTGCCAGCAGTGTATTTAGACTAGCGGGTTACAATGAGCAGTTCTTC
cdr3_aa: CASSVFRLAGYNEQFF

clone_size: .
j_call: TRBJ2-3
d_call: .
v_call: TRBV20-1
cdr3_nt: TGCAGTGCTAGAGTGGACTCTAGCACAGATACGCAGTATTTT
cdr3_aa: CSARVDSSTDTQYF

clone_size: many
j_call: TRBJ1-2
d_call: .
v_call: TRBV3-1
cdr3_nt: TGTGCCAGCAGCCAAGATAACTATGGCTACACCTTC
cdr3_aa: CASSQDNYGYTF

clone_size: .
j_call: TRBJ2-4
d_call: TRBD2
v_call: TRBV4-3
cdr3_nt: TGCGCCAGCAGCCGTCGGGAGGGAAACATTCAGTACTTC
cdr3_aa: CASSRREGNIQYF

clone_size: .
j_call: TRBJ1-6
d_call: .
v_call: TRBV28
cdr3_nt: TGTGCCACCCCTGGGGCAGGGGAAAATTCACCCCTCCACTTT
cdr3_aa: CATPGAGENSPLHF

clone_size: .
j_call: TRBJ2-1
d_call: .
v_call: TRBV12-5
cdr3_nt: TGTGCTAGTGGTTTGAACAACCCCCCCGAGCAGTTCTTC
cdr3_aa: CASGLNNPPEQFF

clone_size: once
j_call: TRBJ2-3
d_call: TRBD1
v_call: TRBV6-5
cdr3_nt: TGTGCCAGCAGTTCACGGATGGGCGACTCGATCAGGGGGGATACGCAGTATTTT
cdr3_aa: CASSSRMGDSIRGDTQYF

clone_size: .
j_call: TRBJ2-5
d_call: TRBD2
v_call: TRBV20-1
cdr3_nt: TGCAGTGCCCAAAGCGGGGGGACTGAGGAGACCCAGTACTTC
cdr3_aa: CSAQSGGTEETQYF

clone_size: once
j_call: TRBJ1-2
d_call: .
v_call: TRBV20-1
cdr3_nt: TGCAGTGCTAGAGGAGGGGTAGCGGGGTCCTTC
cdr3_aa: CSARGGVAGSF

clone_size: few
j_call: TRBJ2-7
d_call: .
v_call: TRBV7-2
cdr3_nt: TGTGCCAGCAGCGTACGAGGAGTCCACGAGCAGTACTTC
cdr3_aa: CASSVRGVHEQYF

clone_size: few
j_call: TRBJ1-2
d_call: .
v_call: TRBV6-6
cdr3_nt: TGTGCCAGCAGTTCCCCTCAACACGATGGCTACACCTTC
cdr3_aa: CASSSPQHDGYTF

clone_size: once
j_call: TRBJ1-2
d_call: .
v_call: TRBV20-1
cdr3_nt: TGCAGTGCTATCTTAATCGGCCGGGGGTCTGGCTACACCTTC
cdr3_aa: CSAILIGRGSGYTF

clone_size: few
j_call: TRBJ2-4
d_call: TRBD2
v_call: TRBV7-2
cdr3_nt: TGTGCCAGCAGCTCCGCACTAGCGGGGGGGCCCCAAAACATTCAGTACTTC
cdr3_aa: CASSSALAGGPQNIQYF

clone_size: .
j_call: TRBJ1-4
d_call: .
v_call: TRBV2
cdr3_nt: TGTGCCAGCACGGCCCAGACGACAACTAATGAAAAACTGTTTTTT
cdr3_aa: CASTAQTTTNEKLFF

clone_size: .
j_call: TRBJ2-7
d_call: .
v_call: TRBV2
cdr3_nt: TGTGCCAGGGCGCGGCCCAGGACCTACGAGCAGTACTTC
cdr3_aa: CARARPRTYEQYF

clone_size: .
j_call: TRBJ2-4
d_call: .
v_call: TRBV12-3/TRBV12-4
cdr3_nt: TGTGCCAGCAGTCCAACAGGGACTTGGGCGAACATTCAGTACTTC
cdr3_aa: CASSPTGTWANIQYF